This section outlines one T cell receptor (beta chain) sequence together with its context. Its antigen is currently unknown. Germline lookup yields CDR1 LNHDA and CDR2 SQIVND (reference sequence). The length of the CDR3 is 12 residues. V shed 3 bases and J shed 7 bases, with 7 bases lying between them. The data are from a study of response to subunit inactivated influenza vaccine. Regarding the study as a whole: Researchers suggested that each seasonal influenza vaccination recruits few new T cells.

In TCRdb, the RT-PCR reads were re-called with MiXCR into one record per CDR3 protein. The sample yields hundreds of thousands of distinct CDR3 sequences, 12% seen once. This receptor was identified in a man in his fifties or sixties who received an inactivated influenza vaccine. The input for sequencing was non-naive T cells sorted from PBMCs, taken less than 15 days before vaccination. The rearrangement joins TRBV19 to TRBJ1-5, with D uncertain. CDR3 nucleotides: TGTGCCAGTAGTATGGGTCTACAGCCCCAGCATTTT. It yields the protein CASSMGLQPQHF.